This entry describes one T cell receptor (beta chain). Its antigen is as yet unknown. Using the 5' RACE reads, TCRdb records one entry per CDR3 protein without DNA. This table lists about 260,000 distinct CDR3 sequences. This specimen comes from a study of T cells expressing NK-cell markers. As for the study in general: It was from sorted CD3+CD56+NKG2C+, CD3+CD56+NKG2C- and CD3+CD56-NKG2C+ T cells that TCR beta repertoires came. Just one sequenced donor of eight was HCMV-seronegative, while seven were seropositive.

General observations from the study: Leadership of the CD3+CD56-NKG2C+ fraction also belonged to these clonotypes in a few donors. Among CD8+ T cells from about six donors, dominant NKG2C+ clonotypes accounted for about 1.0-7.5%.

The clonotype was recovered from a woman between 18 and 70 years old in good health. Input material: blood T cells: a sorted CD56 or NKG2C T cell subset, CD4+ or CD8+ T cells, or bulk PBMC T cells (not recorded which).

The CDR3 sequence: CASHGLAGLETQYF. The chain links TRBV5-1 to TRBJ2-5; TCRdb's D call of TRBD2 is untestable without DNA. Per germline, CDR1 SGHRS and CDR2 YFSETQ. The CDR3 has 14 residues.